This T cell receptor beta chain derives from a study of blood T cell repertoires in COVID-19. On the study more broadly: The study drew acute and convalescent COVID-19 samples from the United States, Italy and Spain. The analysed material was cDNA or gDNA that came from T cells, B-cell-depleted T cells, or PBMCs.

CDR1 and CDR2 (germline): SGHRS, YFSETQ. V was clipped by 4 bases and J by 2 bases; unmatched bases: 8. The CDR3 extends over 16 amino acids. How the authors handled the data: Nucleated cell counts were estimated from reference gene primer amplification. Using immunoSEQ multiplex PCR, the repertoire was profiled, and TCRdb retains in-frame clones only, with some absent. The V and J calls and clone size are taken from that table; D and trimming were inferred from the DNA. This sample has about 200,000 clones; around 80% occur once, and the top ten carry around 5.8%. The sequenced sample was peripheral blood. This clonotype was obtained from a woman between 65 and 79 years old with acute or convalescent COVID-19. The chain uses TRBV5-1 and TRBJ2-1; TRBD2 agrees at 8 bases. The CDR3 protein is CASSLVAGTAYNEQFF. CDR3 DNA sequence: TGCGCCAGCAGCCTCGTAGCGGGAACGGCCTACAATGAGCAGTTCTTC. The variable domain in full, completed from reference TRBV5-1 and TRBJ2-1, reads KAGVTQTPRYLIKTRGQQVTLSCSPISGHRSVSWYQQTPGQGLQFLFEYFSETQRNKGNFPGRFSGRQFSNSRSEMNVSTLELGDSALYLCASSLVAGTAYNEQFFGPGTRLTVL.